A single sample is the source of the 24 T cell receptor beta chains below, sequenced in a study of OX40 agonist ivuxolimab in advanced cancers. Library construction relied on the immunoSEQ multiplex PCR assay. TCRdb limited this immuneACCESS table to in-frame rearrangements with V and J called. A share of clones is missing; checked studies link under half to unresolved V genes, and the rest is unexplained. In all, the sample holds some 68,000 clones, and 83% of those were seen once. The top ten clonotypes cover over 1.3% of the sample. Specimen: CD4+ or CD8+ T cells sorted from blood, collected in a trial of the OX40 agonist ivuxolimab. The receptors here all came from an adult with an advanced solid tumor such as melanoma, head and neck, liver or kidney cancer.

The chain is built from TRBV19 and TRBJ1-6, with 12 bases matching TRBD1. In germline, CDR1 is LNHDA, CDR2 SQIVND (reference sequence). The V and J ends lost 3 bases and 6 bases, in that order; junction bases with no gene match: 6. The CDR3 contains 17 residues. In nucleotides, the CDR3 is TGTGCCAGTAGTATGGATGGGACAGGGGGCCCTAATTCACCCCTCCACTTT. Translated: CASSMDGTGGPNSPLHF.

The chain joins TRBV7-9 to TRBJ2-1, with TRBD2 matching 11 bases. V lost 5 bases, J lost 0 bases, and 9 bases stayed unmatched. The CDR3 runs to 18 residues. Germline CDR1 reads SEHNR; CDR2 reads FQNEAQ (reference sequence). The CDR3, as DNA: TGTGCCAGCAGCCCAAGGGATAGCGGGGGGGGCTCCTACAATGAGCAGTTCTTC. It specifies CASSPRDSGGGSYNEQFF.

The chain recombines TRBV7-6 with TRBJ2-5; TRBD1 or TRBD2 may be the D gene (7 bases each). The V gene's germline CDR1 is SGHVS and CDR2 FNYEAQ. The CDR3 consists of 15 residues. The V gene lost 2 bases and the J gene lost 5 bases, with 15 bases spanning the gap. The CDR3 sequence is CASSLIQGGMETQYF. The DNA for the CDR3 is TGTGCCAGCAGCTTAATCCAGGGGGGGATGGAGACCCAGTACTTC.

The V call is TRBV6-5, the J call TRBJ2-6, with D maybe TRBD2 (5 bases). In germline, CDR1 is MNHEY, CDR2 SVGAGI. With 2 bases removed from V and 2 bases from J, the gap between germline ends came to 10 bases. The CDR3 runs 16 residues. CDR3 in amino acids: CASSYTRGTGANVLTF. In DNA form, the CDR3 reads TGTGCCAGCAGTTACACCCGGGGAACTGGGGCCAACGTCCTGACTTTC.

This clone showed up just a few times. The CDR3 DNA sequence: TGTGCCAGCACCCTCCCGCGGGATTCACCCCTCCACTTT. Translated: CASTLPRDSPLHF. The chain is built from TRBV5-6 and TRBJ1-6; D remains unclear. Germline V gene sequence: CDR1 SGHDT, CDR2 YYEEEE. The V gene lost 6 bases and the J gene lost 8 bases, with 12 bases spanning the gap. This CDR3 comprises 13 residues.

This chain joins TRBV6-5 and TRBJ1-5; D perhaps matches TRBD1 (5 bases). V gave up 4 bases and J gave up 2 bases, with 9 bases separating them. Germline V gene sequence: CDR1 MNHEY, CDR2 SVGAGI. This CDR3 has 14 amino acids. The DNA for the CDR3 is TGTGCCAGCAGTTCGGTGGGGCGCAATCAGCCCCAGCATTTT. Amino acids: CASSSVGRNQPQHF.

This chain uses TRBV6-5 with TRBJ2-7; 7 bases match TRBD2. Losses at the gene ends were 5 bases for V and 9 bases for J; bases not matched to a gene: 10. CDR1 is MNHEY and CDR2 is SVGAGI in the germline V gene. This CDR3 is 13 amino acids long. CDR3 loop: CASSESGENRQYF. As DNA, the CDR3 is TGTGCCAGCAGTGAAAGCGGGGAAAACAGGCAGTACTTC.

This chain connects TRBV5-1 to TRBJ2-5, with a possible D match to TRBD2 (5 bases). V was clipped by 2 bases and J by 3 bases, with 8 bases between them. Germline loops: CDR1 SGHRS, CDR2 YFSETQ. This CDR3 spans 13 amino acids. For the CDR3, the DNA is TGCGCCAGCAGCTTACTAGGTGAAGAGACCCAGTACTTC. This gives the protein CASSLLGEETQYF.

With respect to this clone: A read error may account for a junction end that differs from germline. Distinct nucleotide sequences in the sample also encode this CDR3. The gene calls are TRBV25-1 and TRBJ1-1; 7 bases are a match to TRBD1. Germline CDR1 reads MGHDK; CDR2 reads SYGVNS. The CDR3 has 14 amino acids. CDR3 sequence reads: CASSRPQGGGEAFF. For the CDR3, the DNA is TGTGCTAGCAGTCGGCCCCAGGGGGGTGGTGAAGCTTTCTTT. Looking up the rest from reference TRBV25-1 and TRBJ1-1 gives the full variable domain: EADIYQTPRYLVIGTGKKITLECSQTMGHDKMYWYQQDPGMELHLIHYSYGVNSTEKGDLSSESTVSRIRTEHFPLTLESARPSHTSQYLCASSRPQGGGEAFFGQGTRLTVV.

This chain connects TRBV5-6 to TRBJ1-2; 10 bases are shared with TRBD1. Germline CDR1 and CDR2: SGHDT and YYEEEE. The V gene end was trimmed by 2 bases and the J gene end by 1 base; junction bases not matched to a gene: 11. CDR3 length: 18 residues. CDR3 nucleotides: TGTGCCAGCAGCTTAACCGGGACAGGGGCCCAACTTAACTATGGCTACACCTTC. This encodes CASSLTGTGAQLNYGYTF.

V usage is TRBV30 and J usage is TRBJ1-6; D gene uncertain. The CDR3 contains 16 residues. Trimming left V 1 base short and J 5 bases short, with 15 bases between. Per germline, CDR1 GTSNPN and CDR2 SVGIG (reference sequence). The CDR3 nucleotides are TGTGCCTGGAGTGCCGCCGGGATAAACAATAATTCACCCCTCCACTTT. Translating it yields CAWSAAGINNNSPLHF.

CDR3 nucleotides: TGTGCCAGCAGCTCACAGGGGACCCTCTACGAGCAGTACTTC. It specifies CASSSQGTLYEQYF. This chain connects TRBV7-9 to TRBJ2-7; 7 nucleotides agree with TRBD1. The junction had 6 bases not matched to a gene; V was cut back by 4 bases and J by 3 bases. The length of the CDR3 is 14 residues. Looked up from germline, CDR1 is SEHNR and CDR2 is FQNEAQ (reference sequence).

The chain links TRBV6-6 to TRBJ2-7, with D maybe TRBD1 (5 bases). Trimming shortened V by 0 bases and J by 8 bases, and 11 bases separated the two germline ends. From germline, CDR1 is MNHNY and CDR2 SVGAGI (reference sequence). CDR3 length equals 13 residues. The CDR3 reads CASSYSKGVQQYF. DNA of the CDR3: TGTGCCAGCAGTTACTCGAAAGGGGTGCAGCAGTACTTC.

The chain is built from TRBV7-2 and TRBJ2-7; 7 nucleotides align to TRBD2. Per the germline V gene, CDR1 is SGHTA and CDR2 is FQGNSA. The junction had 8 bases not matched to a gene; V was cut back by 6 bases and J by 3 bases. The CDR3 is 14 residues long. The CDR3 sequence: CASRTLAVLYEQYF. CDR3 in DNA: TGTGCCAGCAGAACCCTAGCGGTGCTCTACGAGCAGTACTTC.

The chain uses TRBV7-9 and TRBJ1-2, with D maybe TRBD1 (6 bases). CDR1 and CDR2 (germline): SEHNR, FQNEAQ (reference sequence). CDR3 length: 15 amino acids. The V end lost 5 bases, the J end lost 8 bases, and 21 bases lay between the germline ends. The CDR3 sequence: CASSLLAGGAEGYTF. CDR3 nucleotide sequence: TGTGCCAGCAGCCTCCTGGCCGGGGGGGCGGAGGGCTACACCTTC.

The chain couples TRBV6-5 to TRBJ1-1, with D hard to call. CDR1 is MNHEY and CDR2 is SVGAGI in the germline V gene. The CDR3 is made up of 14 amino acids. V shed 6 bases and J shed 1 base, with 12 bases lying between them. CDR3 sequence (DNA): TGTGCCAGCAGGCGCCTAATTTCGAACACTGAAGCTTTCTTT. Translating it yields CASRRLISNTEAFF.

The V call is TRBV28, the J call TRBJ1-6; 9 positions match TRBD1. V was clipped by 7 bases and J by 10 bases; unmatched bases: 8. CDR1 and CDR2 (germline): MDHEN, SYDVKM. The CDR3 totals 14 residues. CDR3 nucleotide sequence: TGTGCCAGCAACCCGGGACAGGGTAAATCACCCCTCCACTTT. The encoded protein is CASNPGQGKSPLHF.

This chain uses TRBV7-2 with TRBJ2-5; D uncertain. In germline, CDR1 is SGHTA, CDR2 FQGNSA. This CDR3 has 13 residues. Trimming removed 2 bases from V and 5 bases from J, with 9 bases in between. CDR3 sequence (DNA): TGTGCCAGCAGCTTATACGCTGGGGAGACCCAGTACTTC. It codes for CASSLYAGETQYF.

The CDR3 DNA follows: TGTGCCAGTACGCCCCGGGCAGCAGTTGAAGCTTTCTTT. It specifies CASTPRAAVEAFF. The V call is TRBV19, the J call TRBJ1-1; D is uncertain. CDR1 and CDR2 from the germline V gene are LNHDA and SQIVND (reference sequence). The CDR3 length is 13 residues. V shed 7 bases and J shed 7 bases, with 16 bases lying between them.

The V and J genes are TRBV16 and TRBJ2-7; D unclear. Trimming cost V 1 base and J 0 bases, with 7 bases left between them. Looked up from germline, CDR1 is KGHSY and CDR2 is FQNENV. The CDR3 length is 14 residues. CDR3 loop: CASSQFWSSYEQYF. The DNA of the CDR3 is TGTGCCAGCAGCCAATTTTGGAGCTCCTACGAGCAGTACTTC.

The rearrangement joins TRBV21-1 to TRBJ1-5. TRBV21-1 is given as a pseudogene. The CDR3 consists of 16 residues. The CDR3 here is CASSKRGADSNQPQHF. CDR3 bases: TGTGCCAGCAGCAAACGCGGGGCAGATAGCAATCAGCCCCAGCATTTT.

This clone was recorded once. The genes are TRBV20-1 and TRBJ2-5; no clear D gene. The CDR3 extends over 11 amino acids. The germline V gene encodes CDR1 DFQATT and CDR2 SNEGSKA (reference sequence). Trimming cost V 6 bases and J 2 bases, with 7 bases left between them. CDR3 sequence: CSAGRQETQYF. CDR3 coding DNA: TGCAGTGCCGGCCGTCAAGAGACCCAGTACTTC.

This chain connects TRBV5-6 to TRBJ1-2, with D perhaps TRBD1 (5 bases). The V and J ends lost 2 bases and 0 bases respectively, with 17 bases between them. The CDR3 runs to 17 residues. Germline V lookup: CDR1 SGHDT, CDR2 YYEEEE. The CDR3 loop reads CASSFSSQGRTNYGYTF. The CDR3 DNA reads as TGTGCCAGCAGCTTCTCGTCGCAGGGACGAACTAACTATGGCTACACCTTC.

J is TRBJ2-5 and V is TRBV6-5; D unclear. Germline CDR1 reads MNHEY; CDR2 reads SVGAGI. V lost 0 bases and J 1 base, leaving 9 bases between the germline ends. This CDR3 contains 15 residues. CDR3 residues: CASSYSETFQETQYF. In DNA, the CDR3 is TGTGCCAGCAGTTACTCCGAGACATTCCAAGAGACCCAGTACTTC.